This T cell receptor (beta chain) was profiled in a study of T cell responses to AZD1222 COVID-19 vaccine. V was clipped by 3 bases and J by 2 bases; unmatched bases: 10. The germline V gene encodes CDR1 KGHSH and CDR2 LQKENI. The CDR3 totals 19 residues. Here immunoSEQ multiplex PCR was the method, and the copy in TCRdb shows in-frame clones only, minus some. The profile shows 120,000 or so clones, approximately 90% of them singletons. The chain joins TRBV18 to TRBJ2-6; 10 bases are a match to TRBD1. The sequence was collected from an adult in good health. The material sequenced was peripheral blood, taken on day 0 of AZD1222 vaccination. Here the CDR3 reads CASSPLVTGGFTGANVLTF. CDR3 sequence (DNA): TGTGCCAGCTCACCGCTAGTGACAGGGGGCTTCACTGGGGCCAACGTCCTGACTTTC.